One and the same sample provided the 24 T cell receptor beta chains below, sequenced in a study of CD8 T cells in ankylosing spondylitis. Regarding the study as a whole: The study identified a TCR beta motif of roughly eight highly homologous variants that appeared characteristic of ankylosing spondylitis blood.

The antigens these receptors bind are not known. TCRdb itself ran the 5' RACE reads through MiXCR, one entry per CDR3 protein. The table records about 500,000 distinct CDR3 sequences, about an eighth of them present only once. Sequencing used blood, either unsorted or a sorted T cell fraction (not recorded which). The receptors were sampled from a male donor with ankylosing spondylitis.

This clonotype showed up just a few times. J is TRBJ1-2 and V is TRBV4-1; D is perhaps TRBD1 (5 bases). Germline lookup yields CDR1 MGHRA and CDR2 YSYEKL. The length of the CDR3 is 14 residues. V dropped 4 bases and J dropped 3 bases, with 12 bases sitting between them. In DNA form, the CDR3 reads TGCGCCAGCAGCCCCCGAGGACAAGACTATGGCTACACCTTC. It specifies CASSPRGQDYGYTF.

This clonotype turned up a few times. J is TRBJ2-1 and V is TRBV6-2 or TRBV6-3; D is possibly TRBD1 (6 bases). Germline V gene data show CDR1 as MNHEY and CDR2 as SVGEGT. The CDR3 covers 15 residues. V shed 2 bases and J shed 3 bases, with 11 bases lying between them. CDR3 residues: CASSYQGPYYNEQFF. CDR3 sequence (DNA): TGTGCCAGCAGTTACCAGGGGCCTTACTACAATGAGCAGTTCTTC.

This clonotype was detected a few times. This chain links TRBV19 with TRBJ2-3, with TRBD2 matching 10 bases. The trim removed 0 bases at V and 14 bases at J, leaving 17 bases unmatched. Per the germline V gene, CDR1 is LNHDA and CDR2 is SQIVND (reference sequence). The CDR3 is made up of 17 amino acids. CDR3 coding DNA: TGTGCCAGTAGTATAGATCTAGCGGGAGCAGGAGGAGGGAGAACGTATTTT. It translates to CASSIDLAGAGGGRTYF.

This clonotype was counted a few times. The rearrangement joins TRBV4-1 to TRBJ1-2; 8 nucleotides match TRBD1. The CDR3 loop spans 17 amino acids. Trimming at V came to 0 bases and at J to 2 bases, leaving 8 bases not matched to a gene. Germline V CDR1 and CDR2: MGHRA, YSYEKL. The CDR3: CASSQDSRGQANYGYTF. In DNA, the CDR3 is TGCGCCAGCAGCCAAGATTCCCGGGGACAGGCAAACTATGGCTACACCTTC.

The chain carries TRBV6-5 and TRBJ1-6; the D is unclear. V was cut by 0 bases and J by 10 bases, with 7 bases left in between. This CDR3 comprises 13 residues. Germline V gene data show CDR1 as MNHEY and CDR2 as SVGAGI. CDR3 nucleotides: TGTGCCAGCAGTTACTCGAGTCGATCACCCCTCCACTTT. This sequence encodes CASSYSSRSPLHF.

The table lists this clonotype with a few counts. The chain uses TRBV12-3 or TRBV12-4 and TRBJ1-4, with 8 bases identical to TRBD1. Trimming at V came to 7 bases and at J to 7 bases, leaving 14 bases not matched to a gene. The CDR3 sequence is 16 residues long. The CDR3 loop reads CASTNGPRTGSEKLFF. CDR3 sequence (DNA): TGTGCCAGCACCAACGGCCCACGGACAGGGAGTGAAAAACTGTTTTTT.

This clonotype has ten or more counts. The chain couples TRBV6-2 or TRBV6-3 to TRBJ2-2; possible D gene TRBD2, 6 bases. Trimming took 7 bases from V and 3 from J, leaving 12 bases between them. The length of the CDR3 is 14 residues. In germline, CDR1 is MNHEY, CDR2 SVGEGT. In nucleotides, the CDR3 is TGTGCCAGCAACCGGGACTTCCACACCGGGGAGCTGTTTTTT. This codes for CASNRDFHTGELFF.

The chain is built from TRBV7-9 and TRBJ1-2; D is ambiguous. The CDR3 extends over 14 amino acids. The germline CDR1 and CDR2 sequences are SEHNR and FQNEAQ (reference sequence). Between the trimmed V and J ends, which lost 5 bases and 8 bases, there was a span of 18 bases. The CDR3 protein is CASSPPPEGTGYTF. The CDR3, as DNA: TGTGCCAGCAGCCCCCCCCCCGAGGGTACGGGCTACACCTTC.

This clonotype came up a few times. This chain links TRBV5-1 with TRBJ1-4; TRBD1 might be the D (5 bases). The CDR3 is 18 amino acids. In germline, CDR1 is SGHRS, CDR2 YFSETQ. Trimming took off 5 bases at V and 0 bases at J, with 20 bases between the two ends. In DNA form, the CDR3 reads TGCGCCAGCAGTGCCCCTCCGGGGGACTATGCAACTAATGAAAAACTGTTTTTT. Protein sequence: CASSAPPGDYATNEKLFF.

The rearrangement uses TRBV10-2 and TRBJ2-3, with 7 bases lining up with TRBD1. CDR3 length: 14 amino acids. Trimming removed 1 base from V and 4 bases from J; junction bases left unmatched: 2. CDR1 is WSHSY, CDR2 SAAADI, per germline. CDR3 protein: CASSEWGQPDTQYF. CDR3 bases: TGCGCCAGCAGTGAGTGGGGACAGCCAGATACGCAGTATTTT.

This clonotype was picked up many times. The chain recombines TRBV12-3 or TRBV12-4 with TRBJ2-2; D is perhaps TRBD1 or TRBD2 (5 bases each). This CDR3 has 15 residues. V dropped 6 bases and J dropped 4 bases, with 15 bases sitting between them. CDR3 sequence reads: CASSLIQGVTGELFF. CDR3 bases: TGTGCCAGCAGCCTAATTCAGGGAGTCACCGGGGAGCTGTTTTTT.

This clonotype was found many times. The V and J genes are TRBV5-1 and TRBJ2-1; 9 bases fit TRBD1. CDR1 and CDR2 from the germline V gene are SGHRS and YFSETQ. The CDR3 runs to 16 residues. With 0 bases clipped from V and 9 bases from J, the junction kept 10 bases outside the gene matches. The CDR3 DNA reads TGCGCCAGCAGCTTGGCCGCGACTACAGGGGGCACTGAGCAGTTCTTC. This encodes CASSLAATTGGTEQFF.

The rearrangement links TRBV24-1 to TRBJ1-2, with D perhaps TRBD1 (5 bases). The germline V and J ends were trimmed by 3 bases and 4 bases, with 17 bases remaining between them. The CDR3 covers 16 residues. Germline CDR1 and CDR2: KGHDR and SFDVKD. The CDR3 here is CATSDGANRDVYGYTF. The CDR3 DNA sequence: TGTGCCACCAGTGATGGGGCGAATCGGGATGTCTATGGCTACACCTTC.

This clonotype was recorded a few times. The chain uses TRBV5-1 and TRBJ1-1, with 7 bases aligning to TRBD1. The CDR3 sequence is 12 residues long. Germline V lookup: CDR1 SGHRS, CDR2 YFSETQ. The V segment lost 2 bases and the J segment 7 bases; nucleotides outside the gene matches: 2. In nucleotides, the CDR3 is TGCGCCAGCAGCTTCGGACAGGTTGAAGCTTTCTTT. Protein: CASSFGQVEAFF.

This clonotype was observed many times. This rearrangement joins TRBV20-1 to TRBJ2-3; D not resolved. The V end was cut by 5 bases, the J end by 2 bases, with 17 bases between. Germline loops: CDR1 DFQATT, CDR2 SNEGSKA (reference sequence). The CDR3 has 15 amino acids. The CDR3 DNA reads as TGCAGTGCTTCTCTCTCCAGCGCCAACACAGATACGCAGTATTTT. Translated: CSASLSSANTDTQYF.

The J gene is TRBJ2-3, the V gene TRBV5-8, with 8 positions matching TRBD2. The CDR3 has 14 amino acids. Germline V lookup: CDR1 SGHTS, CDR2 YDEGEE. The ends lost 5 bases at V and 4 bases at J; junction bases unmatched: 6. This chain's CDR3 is CASSRSGTADTQYF. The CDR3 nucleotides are TGTGCCAGCAGTCGTAGCGGGACCGCAGATACGCAGTATTTT.

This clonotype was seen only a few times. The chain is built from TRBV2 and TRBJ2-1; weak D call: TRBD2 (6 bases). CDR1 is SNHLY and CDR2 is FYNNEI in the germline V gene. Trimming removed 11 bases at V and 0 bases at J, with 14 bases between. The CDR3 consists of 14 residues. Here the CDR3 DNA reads TGTGCCCTGCGGACGACTAGCTCCTACAATGAGCAGTTCTTC. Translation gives CALRTTSSYNEQFF.

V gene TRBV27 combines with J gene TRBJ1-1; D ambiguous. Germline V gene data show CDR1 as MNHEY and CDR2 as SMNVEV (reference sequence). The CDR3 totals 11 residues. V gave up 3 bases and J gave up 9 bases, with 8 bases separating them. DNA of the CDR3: TGTGCCAGCAGTTTCGGGTACAAAGCTTTCTTT. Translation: CASSFGYKAFF.

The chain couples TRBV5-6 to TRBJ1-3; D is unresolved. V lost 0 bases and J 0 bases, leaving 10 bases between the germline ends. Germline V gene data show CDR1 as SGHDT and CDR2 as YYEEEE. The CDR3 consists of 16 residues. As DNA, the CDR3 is TGTGCCAGCAGCTTGGCCGGGGAAAGCTCTGGAAACACCATATATTTT. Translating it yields CASSLAGESSGNTIYF.

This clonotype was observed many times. CDR3 protein: CSAHRLGEQETQYF. CDR3 nucleotide sequence: TGCAGTGCTCACAGACTAGGCGAGCAAGAGACCCAGTACTTC. The J gene is TRBJ2-5, the V gene TRBV20-1; maybe TRBD2 (6 bases). CDR1 and CDR2 (germline): DFQATT, SNEGSKA (reference sequence). Trimming stripped 5 bases from V and 2 bases from J, with 15 bases between. The CDR3 is 14 residues long.

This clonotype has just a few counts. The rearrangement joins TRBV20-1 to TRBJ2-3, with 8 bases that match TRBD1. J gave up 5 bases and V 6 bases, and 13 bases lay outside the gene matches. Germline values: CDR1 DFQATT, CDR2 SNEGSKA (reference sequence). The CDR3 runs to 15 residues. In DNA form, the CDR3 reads TGCAGTGCGAAACTACAGGGGGGCCCAAGAGATACGCAGTATTTT. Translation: CSAKLQGGPRDTQYF.

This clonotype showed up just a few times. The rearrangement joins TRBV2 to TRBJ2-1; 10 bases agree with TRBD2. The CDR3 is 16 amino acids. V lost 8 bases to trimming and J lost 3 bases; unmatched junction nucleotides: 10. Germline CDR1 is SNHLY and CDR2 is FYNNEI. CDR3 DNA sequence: TGTGCCAGCCGCCCTAGGACTAGCGGAAACTACAATGAGCAGTTCTTC. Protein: CASRPRTSGNYNEQFF.

CDR3 residues: CASSLAPGVWNIQYF. The CDR3 region has the DNA TGCGCCAGCAGCTTGGCTCCAGGGGTCTGGAACATTCAGTACTTC. This chain uses TRBV5-1 with TRBJ2-4; possibly TRBD1 for D (6 bases). V lost 0 bases and J lost 7, with 14 bases in between. Germline-derived CDR1 and CDR2 are SGHRS and YFSETQ. There are 15 residues in the CDR3.

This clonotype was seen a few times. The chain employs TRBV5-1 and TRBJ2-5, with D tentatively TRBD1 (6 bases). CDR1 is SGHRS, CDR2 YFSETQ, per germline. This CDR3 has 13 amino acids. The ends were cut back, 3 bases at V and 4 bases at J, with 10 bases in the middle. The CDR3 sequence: CASSWQGSETQYF. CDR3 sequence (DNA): TGCGCCAGCAGCTGGCAGGGGTCAGAGACCCAGTACTTC.